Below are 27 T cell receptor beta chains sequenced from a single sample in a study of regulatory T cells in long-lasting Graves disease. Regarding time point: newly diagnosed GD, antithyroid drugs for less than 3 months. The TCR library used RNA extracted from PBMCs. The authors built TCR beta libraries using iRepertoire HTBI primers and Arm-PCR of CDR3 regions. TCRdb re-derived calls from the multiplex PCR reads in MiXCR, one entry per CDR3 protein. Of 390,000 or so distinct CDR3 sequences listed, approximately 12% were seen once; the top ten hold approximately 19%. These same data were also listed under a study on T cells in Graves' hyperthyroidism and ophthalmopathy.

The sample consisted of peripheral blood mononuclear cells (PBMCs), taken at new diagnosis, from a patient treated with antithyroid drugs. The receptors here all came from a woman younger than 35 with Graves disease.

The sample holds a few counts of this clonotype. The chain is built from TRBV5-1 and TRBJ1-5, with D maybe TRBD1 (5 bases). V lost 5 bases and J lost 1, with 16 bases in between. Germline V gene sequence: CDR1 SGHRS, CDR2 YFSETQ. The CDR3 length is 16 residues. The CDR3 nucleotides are TGCGCCAGCAGACCCGGGGCAGGGCTAAGCAATCAGCCCCAGCATTTT. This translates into CASRPGAGLSNQPQHF.

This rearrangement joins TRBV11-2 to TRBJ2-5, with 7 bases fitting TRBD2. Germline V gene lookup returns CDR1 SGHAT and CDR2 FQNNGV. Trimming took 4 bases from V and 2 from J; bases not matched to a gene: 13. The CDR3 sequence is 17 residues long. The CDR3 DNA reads TGTGCCAGCAGCTCCGGGTGGGTGAGCGGGGCTCAAGAGACCCAGTACTTC. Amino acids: CASSSGWVSGAQETQYF.

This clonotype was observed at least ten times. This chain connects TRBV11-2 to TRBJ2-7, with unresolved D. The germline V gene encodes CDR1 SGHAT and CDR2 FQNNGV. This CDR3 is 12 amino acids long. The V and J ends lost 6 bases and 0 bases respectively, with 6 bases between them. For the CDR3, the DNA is TGTGCCAGCAGTCTAAGCTCCTACGAGCAGTACTTC. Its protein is CASSLSSYEQYF.

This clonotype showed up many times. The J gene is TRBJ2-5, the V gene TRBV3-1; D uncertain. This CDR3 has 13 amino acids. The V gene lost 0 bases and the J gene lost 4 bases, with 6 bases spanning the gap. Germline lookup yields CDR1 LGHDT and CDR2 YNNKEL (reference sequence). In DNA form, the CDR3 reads TGTGCCAGCAGCCAAGAGGTGGTAGAGACCCAGTACTTC. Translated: CASSQEVVETQYF.

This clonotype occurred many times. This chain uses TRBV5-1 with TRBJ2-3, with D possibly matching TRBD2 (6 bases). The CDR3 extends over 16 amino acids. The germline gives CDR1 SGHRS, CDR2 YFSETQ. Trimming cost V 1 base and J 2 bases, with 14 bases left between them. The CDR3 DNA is TGCGCCAGCAGCTTGTCTCGGGACTCCGACACAGATACGCAGTATTTT. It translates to CASSLSRDSDTDTQYF.

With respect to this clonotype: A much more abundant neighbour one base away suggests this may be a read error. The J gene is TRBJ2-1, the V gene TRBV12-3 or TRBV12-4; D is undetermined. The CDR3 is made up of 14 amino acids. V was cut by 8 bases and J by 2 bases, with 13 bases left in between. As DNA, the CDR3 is TGTGCCAGCGGTAGGACGAGCCCCTACAATGAGCAGTTCTTC. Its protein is CASGRTSPYNEQFF.

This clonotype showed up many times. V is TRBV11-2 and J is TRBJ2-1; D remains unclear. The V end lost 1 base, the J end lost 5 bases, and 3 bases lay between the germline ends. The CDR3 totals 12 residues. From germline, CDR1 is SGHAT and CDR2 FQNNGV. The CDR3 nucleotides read TGTGCCAGCAGCTTAGCCGACAATGAGCAGTTCTTC. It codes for CASSLADNEQFF. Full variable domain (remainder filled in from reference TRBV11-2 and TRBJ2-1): EAGVAQSPRYKIIEKRQSVAFWCNPISGHATLYWYQQILGQGPKLLIQFQNNGVVDDSQLPKDRFSAERLKGVDSTLKIQPAKLEDSAVYLCASSLADNEQFFGPGTRLTVL.

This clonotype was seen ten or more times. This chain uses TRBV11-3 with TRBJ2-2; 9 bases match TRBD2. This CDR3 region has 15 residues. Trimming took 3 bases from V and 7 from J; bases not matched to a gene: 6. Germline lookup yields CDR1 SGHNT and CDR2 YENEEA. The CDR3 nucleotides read TGTGCCAGCAGCTTGACTAGCGGTTTTGGCGGGGAGCTGTTTTTT. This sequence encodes CASSLTSGFGGELFF.

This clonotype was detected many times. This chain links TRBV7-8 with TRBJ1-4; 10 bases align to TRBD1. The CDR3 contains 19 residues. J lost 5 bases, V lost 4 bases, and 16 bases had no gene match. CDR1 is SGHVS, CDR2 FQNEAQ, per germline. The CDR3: CASSYGALRRDRGNEKLFF. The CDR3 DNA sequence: TGTGCCAGCAGCTACGGAGCGCTTCGCCGGGACAGGGGAAATGAAAAACTGTTTTTT.

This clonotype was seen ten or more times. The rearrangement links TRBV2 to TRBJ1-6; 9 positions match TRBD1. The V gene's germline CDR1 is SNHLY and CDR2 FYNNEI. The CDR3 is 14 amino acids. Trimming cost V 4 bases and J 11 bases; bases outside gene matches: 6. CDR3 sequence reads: CASSGDRVWTPLHF. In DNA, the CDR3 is TGTGCCAGCAGTGGGGACAGGGTGTGGACACCCCTCCACTTT.

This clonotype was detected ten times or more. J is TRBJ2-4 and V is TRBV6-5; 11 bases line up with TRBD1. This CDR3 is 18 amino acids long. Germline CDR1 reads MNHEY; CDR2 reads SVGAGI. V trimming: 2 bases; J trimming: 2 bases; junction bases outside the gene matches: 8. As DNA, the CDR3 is TGTGCCAGCAGTTACAGTCTCGGACAGGGGGCAACCAAAAACATTCAGTACTTC. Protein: CASSYSLGQGATKNIQYF.

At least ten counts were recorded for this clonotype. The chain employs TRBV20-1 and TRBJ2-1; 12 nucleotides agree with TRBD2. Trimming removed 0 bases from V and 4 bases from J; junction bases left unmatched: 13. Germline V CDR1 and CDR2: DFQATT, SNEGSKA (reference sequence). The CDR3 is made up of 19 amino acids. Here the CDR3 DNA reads TGCAGTGCTAGAGATATAGAGACTAGCGGGGGACTGCGATACAATGAGCAGTTCTTC. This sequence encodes CSARDIETSGGLRYNEQFF.

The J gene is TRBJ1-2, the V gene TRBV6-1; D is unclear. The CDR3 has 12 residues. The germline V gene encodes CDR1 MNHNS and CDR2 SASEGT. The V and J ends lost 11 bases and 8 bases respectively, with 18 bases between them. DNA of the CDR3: TGTGCCGCACGTGGGGTAGGAGACGGCTACACCTTC. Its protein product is CAARGVGDGYTF.

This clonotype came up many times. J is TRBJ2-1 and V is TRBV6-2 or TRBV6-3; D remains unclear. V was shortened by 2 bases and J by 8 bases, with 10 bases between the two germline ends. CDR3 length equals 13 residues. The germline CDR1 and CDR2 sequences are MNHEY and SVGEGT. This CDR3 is CASSYGQVHEQFF. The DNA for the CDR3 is TGTGCCAGCAGTTACGGTCAGGTTCATGAGCAGTTCTTC.

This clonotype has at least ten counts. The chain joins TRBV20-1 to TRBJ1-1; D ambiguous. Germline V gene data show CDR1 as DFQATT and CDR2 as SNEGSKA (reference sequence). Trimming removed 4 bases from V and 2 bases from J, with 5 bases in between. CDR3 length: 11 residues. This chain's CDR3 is CSATYNTEAFF. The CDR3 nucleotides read TGCAGTGCTACTTACAACACTGAAGCTTTCTTT.

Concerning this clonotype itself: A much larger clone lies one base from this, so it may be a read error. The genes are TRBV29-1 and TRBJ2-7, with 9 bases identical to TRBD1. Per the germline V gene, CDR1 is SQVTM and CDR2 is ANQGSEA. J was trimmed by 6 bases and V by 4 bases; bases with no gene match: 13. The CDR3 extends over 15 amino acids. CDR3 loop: CSVVYRGLGVCEQYF. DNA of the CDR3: TGCAGCGTTGTGTACAGGGGGCTGGGTGTCTGCGAGCAGTACTTC.

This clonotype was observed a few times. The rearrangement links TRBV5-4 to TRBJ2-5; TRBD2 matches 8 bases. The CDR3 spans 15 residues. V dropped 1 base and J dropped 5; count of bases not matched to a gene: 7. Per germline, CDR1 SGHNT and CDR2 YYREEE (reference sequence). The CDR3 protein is CASSLRGGQGETQYF. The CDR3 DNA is TGTGCCAGCAGCTTGCGCGGGGGGCAAGGGGAGACCCAGTACTTC.

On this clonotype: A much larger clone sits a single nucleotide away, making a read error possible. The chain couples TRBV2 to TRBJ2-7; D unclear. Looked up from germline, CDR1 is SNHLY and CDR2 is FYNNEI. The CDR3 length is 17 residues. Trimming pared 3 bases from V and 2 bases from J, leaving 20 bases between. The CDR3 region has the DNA TGTGCCAGCAGTGACCTCCCAGGCGTACTGTGGGCCTACGAGCAGTACTTC. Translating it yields CASSDLPGVLWAYEQYF. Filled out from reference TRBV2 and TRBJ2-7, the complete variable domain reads EPEVTQTPSHQVTQMGQEVILRCVPISNHLYFYWYRQILGQKVEFLVSFYNNEISEKSEIFDDQFSVERPDGSNFTLKIRSTKLEDSAMYFCASSDLPGVLWAYEQYFGPGTRLTVT.

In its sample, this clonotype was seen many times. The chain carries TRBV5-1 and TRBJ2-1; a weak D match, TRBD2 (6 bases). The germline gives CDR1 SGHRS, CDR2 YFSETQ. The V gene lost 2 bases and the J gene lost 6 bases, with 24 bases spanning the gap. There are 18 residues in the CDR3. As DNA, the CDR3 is TGCGCCAGCAGCTTTAGGGGCTATACGGGAGAGTTGGTCAATGAGCAGTTCTTC. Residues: CASSFRGYTGELVNEQFF.

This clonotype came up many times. This chain's CDR3 is CASSLARGPPHEQYV. The CDR3 nucleotides are TGTGCCAGCAGCTTGGCGCGGGGGCCACCCCACGAGCAGTACGTC. This chain links TRBV5-6 with TRBJ2-7; TRBD2 is a possible D gene (7 bases). V lost 0 bases, J lost 5 bases, and 15 bases lay in between. In germline, CDR1 is SGHDT, CDR2 YYEEEE. The CDR3 contains 15 residues.

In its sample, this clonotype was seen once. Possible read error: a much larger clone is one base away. The CDR3 DNA is TGCGCCAGCAGCTTGGAGATTGGGCCCTCCTCCCACAATGAGCAGTTCTTC. Amino acid sequence: CASSLEIGPSSHNEQFF. The chain carries TRBV5-1 and TRBJ2-1; no clear D gene. This CDR3 is 17 amino acids long. CDR1 is SGHRS, CDR2 YFSETQ, per germline.

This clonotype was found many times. The CDR3 reads CASSREPATNEKLFF. CDR3 nucleotides: TGCGCCAGCAGCCGGGAACCTGCAACTAATGAAAAACTGTTTTTT. The chain employs TRBV4-1 and TRBJ1-4; D is unclear. The CDR3 is 15 amino acids. V was cut by 4 bases and J by 0 bases, with 9 bases left in between. Germline values: CDR1 MGHRA, CDR2 YSYEKL.

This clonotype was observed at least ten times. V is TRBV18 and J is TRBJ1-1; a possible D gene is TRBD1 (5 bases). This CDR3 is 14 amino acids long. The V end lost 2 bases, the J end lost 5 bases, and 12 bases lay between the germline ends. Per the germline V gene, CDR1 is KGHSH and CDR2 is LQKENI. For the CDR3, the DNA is TGTGCCAGCTCACCAGCGGGGGTGATGACTGAAGCTTTCTTT. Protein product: CASSPAGVMTEAFF.

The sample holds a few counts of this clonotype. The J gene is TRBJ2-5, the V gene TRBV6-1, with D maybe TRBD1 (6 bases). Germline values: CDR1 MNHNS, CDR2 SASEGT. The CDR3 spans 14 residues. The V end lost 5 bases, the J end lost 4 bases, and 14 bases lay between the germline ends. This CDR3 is CASSQGRLRETQYF. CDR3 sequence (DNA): TGTGCCAGCAGTCAGGGGCGATTACGAGAGACCCAGTACTTC.

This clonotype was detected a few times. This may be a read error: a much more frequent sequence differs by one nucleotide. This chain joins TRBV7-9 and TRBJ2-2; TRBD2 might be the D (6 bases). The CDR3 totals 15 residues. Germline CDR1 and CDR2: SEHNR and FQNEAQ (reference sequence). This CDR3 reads CASRRAGSGTGELLF. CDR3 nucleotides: TGTGCCAGCAGACGAGCGGGCTCTGGCACCGGGGAGCTGCTTTTT.

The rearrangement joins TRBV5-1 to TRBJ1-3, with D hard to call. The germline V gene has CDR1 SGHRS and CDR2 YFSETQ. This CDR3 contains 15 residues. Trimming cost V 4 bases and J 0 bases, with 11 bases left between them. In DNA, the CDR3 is TGCGCCAGCAGCCTCGACGGGAGCTCTGGAAACACCATATATTTT. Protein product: CASSLDGSSGNTIYF. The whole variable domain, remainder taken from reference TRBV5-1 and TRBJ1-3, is KAGVTQTPRYLIKTRGQQVTLSCSPISGHRSVSWYQQTPGQGLQFLFEYFSETQRNKGNFPGRFSGRQFSNSRSEMNVSTLELGDSALYLCASSLDGSSGNTIYFGEGSWLTVV.

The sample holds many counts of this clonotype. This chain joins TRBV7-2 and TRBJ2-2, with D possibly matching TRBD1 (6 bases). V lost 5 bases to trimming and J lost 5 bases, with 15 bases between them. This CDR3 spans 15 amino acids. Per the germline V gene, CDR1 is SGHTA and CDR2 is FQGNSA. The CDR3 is CASSPTGTRTGELFF. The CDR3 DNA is TGTGCCAGCAGCCCCACCGGGACACGTACCGGGGAGCTGTTTTTT.